These T cell receptor beta chains were read from a single sample in a study of shared clonotypes between healthy human individuals. Some clones are missing from TCRdb's copy, which holds only in-frame ones; the method was immunoSEQ multiplex PCR. The table has about 470,000 clones, 70% to 80% seen once. Sequences were obtained from PBMCs. These receptors were collected from a woman in her thirties or forties in good health. Some clones in this sample may be carry-over from other donors' samples. Each CDR3 is given with its conserved first and last residue. The order of the fields is V gene, D gene, J gene, clone size, CDR3 DNA, CDR3 protein. D genes are given only for firm matches. Where a row states a size, it is once, few, many or the class of an expanded clone; other rows omit it.

TRBV29-1	TRBD1	TRBJ2-3	-	TGCAGCACAAAGGGACAGGGGTTCACAGATACGCAGTATTTT	CSTKGQGFTDTQYF
TRBV5-6	-	TRBJ2-7	-	TGTGCCAGCAGCTTAGGACTGTCGAGAGGATCCTACGAGCAGTACTTC	CASSLGLSRGSYEQYF
TRBV5-1	TRBD1	TRBJ1-1	-	TGCGCCAGCAGCCCCTTCCCGCCGGGACAGGGTAACACTGAAGCTTTCTTT	CASSPFPPGQGNTEAFF
TRBV5-1	-	TRBJ1-4	few	TGCGCCAGCAGCCCCGCGAATGGGAGGGATGAAAAACTGTTTTTT	CASSPANGRDEKLFF
TRBV19	TRBD1	TRBJ1-4	-	TGTGCCAGACTGCAGACAGGGGAGGGCGAAAAACTGTTTTTT	CARLQTGEGEKLFF
TRBV7-3	-	TRBJ2-7	-	TGTGCCAGCAGCCTCCGGATGGGGAACGAGCAGTACTTC	CASSLRMGNEQYF
TRBV7-2	-	TRBJ2-1	-	TGTGCCAGCAGCTTAGAGGCGCAGTACAATGAGCAGTTCTTC	CASSLEAQYNEQFF
TRBV2	-	TRBJ1-1	-	TGTGCCAGCAGTAGGGATTCGAACACTGAAGCTTTCTTT	CASSRDSNTEAFF
TRBV28	TRBD1	TRBJ1-5	-	TGTGCCAGCAGCACGGGACAGGGAGGGCAGCCCCAGCATTTT	CASSTGQGGQPQHF
TRBV19	-	TRBJ1-2	-	TGTGCCAGTAGTATGGTACAGCCTGGGGGCTACACCTTC	CASSMVQPGGYTF
TRBV7-9	TRBD1	TRBJ2-5	once	TGTGCCAGCAGCCCGTCAGTAGGGGGCCTAGAGACCCAGTACTTC	CASSPSVGGLETQYF
TRBV29-1	TRBD1	TRBJ2-3	-	TGCAGCGTTCGACAGGGGGCGGGGGATACGCAGTATTTT	CSVRQGAGDTQYF
TRBV7-6	-	TRBJ2-7	many	TGTGCCAGCAGCCGGATGACAGACCTGGGGGAGCAGTACTTC	CASSRMTDLGEQYF
TRBV6-1	TRBD2	TRBJ2-1	-	TGTGCCAGCAGTACGAGGACTAGCGGGATAAATGAGCAGTTCTTC	CASSTRTSGINEQFF
TRBV6-5	-	TRBJ2-5	-	TGTGCCAGCAGTTTCGGGCGGCAAGAGACCCAGTACTTC	CASSFGRQETQYF
TRBV30	TRBD2	TRBJ2-3	-	TGTGCCTGGAGCAGACTAGCGGGAGTTCCAGATACGCAGTATTTT	CAWSRLAGVPDTQYF
TRBV5-4	TRBD2	TRBJ2-7	-	TGTGCCAGCAGCTTCGGACTAGCGGCAAATGGGTTCCACGAGCAGTACTTC	CASSFGLAANGFHEQYF
TRBV5-1	TRBD2	TRBJ2-3	-	TGCGCCAGCAGCTTGGTAGCGGGCCTCACAGATACGCAGTATTTT	CASSLVAGLTDTQYF
TRBV5-4	-	TRBJ1-3	-	TGTGCCAGCAGCACAAGCCGGGACCTAATGGACACCATATATTTT	CASSTSRDLMDTIYF
TRBV5-4	-	TRBJ2-7	-	TGTGCCAGCAGCCTACCGGGACTTACCCTAAACGAGCAGTACTTC	CASSLPGLTLNEQYF
TRBV5-1	TRBD1	TRBJ2-7	-	TGCGCCAGCAGCCGGGACAGGGGGCCCGAGCAGTACTTC	CASSRDRGPEQYF
TRBV7-9	TRBD2	TRBJ2-7	few	TGTGCCAGCAGCTTAGTATTAGCGGGGCCCTACGAGCAGTACTTC	CASSLVLAGPYEQYF
TRBV5-1	TRBD2	TRBJ2-7	-	TGCGCCAGCAGCTTTAATCTGAAATCTTTAGCGGGAGTTATCTACGAGCAGTACTTC	CASSFNLKSLAGVIYEQYF
TRBV19	-	TRBJ1-2	many	TGTGCCACGAGGACGGACGAGCCCTATGGCTACACCTTC	CATRTDEPYGYTF
TRBV7-3	-	TRBJ2-1	-	TGTGCCAGCAGCGTAATCGGGACCCCCAGCTCCTACAATGAGCAGTTCTTC	CASSVIGTPSSYNEQFF
TRBV6-6	TRBD2	TRBJ2-1	-	TGTGCCAGCAGTTACGTGGGACTAGCGACCGATGAGCAGTTCTTC	CASSYVGLATDEQFF
TRBV5-1	-	TRBJ2-7	few	TGCGCCAGCAGCTCAACCTACGAGCAGTACTTC	CASSSTYEQYF
TRBV18	-	TRBJ1-1	-	TGTGCCAGCTCACCAGTGTTGTCCCGCCCTGAAGCTTTCTTT	CASSPVLSRPEAFF
TRBV4-2	TRBD1	TRBJ2-7	-	TGTGCCAGCAGCCACGACAGGGTCCACGAGCAGTACTTC	CASSHDRVHEQYF
TRBV15	TRBD2	TRBJ2-3	-	TGTGCCACCAACCGACGGGGGGCAGATACGCAGTATTTT	CATNRRGADTQYF
TRBV5-5	TRBD1	TRBJ2-7	-	TGTGCCAGCAGCTTGATGTACAGGGGATACACCTACGAGCAGTACTTC	CASSLMYRGYTYEQYF